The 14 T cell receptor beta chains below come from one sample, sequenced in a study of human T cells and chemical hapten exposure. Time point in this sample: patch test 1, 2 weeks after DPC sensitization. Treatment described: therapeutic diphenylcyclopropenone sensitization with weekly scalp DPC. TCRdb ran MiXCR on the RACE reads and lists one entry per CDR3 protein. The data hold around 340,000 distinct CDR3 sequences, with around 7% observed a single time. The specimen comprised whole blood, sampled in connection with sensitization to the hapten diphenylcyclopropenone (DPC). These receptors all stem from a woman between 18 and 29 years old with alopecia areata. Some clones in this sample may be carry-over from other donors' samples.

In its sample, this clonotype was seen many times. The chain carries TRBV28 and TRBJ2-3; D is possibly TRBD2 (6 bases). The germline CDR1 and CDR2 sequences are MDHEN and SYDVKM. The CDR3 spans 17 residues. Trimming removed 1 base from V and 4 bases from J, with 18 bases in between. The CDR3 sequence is CASSLFAREEGADTQYF. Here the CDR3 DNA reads TGTGCCAGCAGTTTATTTGCACGAGAGGAGGGCGCAGATACGCAGTATTTT. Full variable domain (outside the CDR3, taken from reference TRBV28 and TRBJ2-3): DVKVTQSSRYLVKRTGEKVFLECVQDMDHENMFWYRQDPGLGLRLIYFSYDVKMKEKGDIPEGYSVSREKKERFSLILESASTNQTSMYLCASSLFAREEGADTQYFGPGTRLTVL.

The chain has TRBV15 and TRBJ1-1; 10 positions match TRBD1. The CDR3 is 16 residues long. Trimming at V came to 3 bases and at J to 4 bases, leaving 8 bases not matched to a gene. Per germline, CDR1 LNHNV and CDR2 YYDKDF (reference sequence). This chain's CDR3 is CATSSFLRTGGTEAFF. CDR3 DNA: TGTGCCACCAGCAGTTTCCTAAGGACAGGGGGCACTGAAGCTTTCTTT.

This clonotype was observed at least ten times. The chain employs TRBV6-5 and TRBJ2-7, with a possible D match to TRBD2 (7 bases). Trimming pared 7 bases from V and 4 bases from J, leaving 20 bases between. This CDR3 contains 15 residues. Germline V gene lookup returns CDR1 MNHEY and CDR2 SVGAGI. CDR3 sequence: CASTPDIGGRYEQYF. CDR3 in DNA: TGTGCCAGCACCCCTGATATCGGGGGGCGATACGAGCAGTACTTC.

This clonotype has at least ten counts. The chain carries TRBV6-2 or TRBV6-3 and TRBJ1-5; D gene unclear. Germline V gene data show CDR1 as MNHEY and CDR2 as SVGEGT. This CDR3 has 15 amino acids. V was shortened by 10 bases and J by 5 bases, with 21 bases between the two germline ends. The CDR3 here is CAINRSGSLHQPQHF. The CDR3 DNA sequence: TGTGCCATCAACCGTAGTGGCAGTCTGCATCAGCCCCAGCATTTT.

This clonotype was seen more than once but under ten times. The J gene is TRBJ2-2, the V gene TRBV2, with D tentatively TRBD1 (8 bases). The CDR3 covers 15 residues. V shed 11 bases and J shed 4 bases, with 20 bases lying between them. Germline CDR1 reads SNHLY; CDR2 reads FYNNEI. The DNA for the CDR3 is TGTGCCGCCTCCTCGACAGGGGAGGGCACCGGGGAGCTGTTTTTT. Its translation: CAASSTGEGTGELFF.

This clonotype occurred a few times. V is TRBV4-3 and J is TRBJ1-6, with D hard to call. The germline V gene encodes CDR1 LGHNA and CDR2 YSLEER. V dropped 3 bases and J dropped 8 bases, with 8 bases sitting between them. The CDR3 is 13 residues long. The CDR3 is CASSHAGDSPLHF. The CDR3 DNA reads TGCGCCAGCAGCCACGCAGGTGATTCACCCCTCCACTTT.

The CDR3 bases are TGTGCCACCGCGCCCTTTAGCGGGGGGGTCCTGAGGGATGAGCAGTTCTTC. Translation gives CATAPFSGGVLRDEQFF. The chain combines TRBV27 with TRBJ2-1; TRBD2 aligns across 11 bases. Germline CDR1 reads MNHEY; CDR2 reads SMNVEV (reference sequence). This CDR3 region has 17 residues. J gave up 8 bases and V 10 bases, and 19 bases lay outside the gene matches.

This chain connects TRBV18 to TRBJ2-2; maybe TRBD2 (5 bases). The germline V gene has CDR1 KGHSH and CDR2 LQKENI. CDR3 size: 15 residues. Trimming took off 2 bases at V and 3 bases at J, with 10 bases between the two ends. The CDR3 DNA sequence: TGTGCCAGCTCACCAGGCGGGCGGGACACCGGGGAGCTGTTTTTT. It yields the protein CASSPGGRDTGELFF.

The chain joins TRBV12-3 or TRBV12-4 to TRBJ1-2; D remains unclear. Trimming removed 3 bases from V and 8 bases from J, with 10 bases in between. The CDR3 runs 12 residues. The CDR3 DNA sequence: TGTGCCAGCAGTTTTCGCTTGGCCGGCTACACCTTC. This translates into CASSFRLAGYTF.

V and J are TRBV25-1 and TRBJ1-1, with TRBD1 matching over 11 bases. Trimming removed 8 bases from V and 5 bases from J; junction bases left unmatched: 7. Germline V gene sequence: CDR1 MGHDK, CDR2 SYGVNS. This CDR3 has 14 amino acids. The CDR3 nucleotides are TGTGCCAGCTGTGGCGGGACAGGGGGTACTGAAGCTTTCTTT. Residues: CASCGGTGGTEAFF.

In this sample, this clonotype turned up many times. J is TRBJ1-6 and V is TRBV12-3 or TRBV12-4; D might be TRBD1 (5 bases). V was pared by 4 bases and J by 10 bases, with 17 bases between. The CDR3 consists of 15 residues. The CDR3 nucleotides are TGTGCCAGCAGTTCCGGCTCTCCTGGGGGGTCACCCCTCCACTTT. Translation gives CASSSGSPGGSPLHF.

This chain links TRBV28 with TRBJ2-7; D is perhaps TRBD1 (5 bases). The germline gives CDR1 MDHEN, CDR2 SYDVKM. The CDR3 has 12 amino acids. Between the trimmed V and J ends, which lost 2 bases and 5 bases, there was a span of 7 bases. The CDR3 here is CASSLRRDEQYF. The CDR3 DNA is TGTGCCAGCAGTTTACGCAGGGACGAGCAGTACTTC.

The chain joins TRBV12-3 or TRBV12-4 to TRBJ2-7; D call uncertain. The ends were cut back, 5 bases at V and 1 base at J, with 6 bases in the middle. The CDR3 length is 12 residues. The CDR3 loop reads CASSRASYEQYF. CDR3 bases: TGTGCCAGCAGTCGGGCTTCCTACGAGCAGTACTTC.

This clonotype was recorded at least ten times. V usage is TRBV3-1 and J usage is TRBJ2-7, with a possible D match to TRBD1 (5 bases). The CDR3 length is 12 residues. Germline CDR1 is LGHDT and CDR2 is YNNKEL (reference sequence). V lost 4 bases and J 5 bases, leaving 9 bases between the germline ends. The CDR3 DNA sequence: TGTGCCAGCAGCCCCCAGGGCGACGAGCAGTACTTC. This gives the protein CASSPQGDEQYF.